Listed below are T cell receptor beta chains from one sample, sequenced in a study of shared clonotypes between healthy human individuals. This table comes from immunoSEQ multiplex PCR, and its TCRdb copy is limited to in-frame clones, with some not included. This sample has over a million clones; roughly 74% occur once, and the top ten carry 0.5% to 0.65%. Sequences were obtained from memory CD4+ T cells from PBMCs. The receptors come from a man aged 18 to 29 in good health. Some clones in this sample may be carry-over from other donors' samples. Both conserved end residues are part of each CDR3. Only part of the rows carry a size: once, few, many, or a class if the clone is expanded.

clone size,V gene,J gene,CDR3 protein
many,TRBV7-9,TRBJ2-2,CASSLDPWRSFNAGELFF
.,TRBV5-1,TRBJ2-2,CASSLGSVGTGELFF
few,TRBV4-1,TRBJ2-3,CASSQGTGFGGTDTQYF
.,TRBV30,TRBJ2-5,CAWSSGPETQYF
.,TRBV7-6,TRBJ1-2,CASSLAGAANYGYTF
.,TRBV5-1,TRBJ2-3,CASSRQGLDRDTQYF
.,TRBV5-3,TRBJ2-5,CARSLPSGRVQETQYF
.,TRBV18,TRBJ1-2,CASSPGTTRRYGYTF
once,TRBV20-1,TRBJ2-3,CSAQLNTQYF
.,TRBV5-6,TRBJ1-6,CASSPGTGGDSPLHF
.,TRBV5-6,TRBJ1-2,CASSLTGRGLGYTF
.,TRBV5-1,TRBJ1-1,CASSLEGITEAFF
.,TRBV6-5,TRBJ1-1,CASRPYTGGNTEAFF
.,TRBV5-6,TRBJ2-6,CASSSLGPSSGANVLTF
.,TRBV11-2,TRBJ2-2,CASSGTSLNTGELFF
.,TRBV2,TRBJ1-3,CASSASREGNTIYF
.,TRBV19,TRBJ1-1,CASKGRDENTEAFF
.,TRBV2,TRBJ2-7,CASSSNGGTYEQYF
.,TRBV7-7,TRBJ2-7,CASSLLAGVNHEQYF
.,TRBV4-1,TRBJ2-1,CASSQGSGRPNLNEQFF
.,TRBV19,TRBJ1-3,CASSIAPANPGNTIYF
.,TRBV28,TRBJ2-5,CASVWASGEETQYF
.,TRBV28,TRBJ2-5,CASSRDGGETQYF
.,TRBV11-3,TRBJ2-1,CASSPRRAGENEQFF
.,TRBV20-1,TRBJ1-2,CSAVGNGYTF